These T cell receptor beta chains were read from a single sample in a study of blood T cell repertoires in COVID-19. The assay was immunoSEQ multiplex PCR, and TCRdb's table has in-frame clones only and misses some. Among about 200,000 clones listed, roughly 85% were seen once. The sample was peripheral blood. The receptor source for this set is a woman older than 75 with acute or convalescent COVID-19. CDR3s include the opening cysteine and the closing phenylalanine or tryptophan.

V	J	CDR3
TRBV7-2	TRBJ2-3	CASCSGITDTQYF
TRBV20-1	TRBJ2-1	CSASVAGGSSYNEQFF
TRBV15	TRBJ2-7	CATSRWTSGTYEQYF
TRBV19	TRBJ2-4	CASSTVNIQYF
TRBV6-5	TRBJ2-1	CASTLADTYNEQFF
TRBV4-1	TRBJ1-6	CASSQDRDRWSPLHF
TRBV6-2/TRBV6-3	TRBJ2-3	CASSYSGLAGSTSTDTQYF
TRBV6-1	TRBJ1-6	CASNLQGSPLHF
TRBV6-1	TRBJ2-1	CASSEAGQDEQFF
TRBV28	TRBJ2-7	CASSWGQGTHEQYF
TRBV15	TRBJ1-2	CATSMDRNYGYTF
TRBV3-1/TRBV3-2	TRBJ2-7	CASSHSGGSYEQYF
TRBV19	TRBJ1-2	CASSTRAGSDYYGYTF
TRBV7-3	TRBJ2-1	CASSSPDIGRNEQFF
TRBV19	TRBJ2-1	CASSISTSGSRNEQFF
TRBV2	TRBJ2-7	CASVEGKEYF
TRBV6-1	TRBJ2-5	CASSEAGVIQETQYF
TRBV11-2	TRBJ1-2	CASSWDRNYGYTF
TRBV3-1/TRBV3-2	TRBJ1-5	CASSQAEGAQHF
TRBV2	TRBJ2-3	CASNRGLTTDTQYF
TRBV19	TRBJ1-2	CASSFSGTGVILGYTF
TRBV24-1	TRBJ1-2	CATSGGTVYGYTF
TRBV10-3	TRBJ2-7	CAISQGDGSSYEQYF
TRBV6-6	TRBJ1-3	CASSSSDTGNTIYF
TRBV28	TRBJ2-2	CASSDTSGRATGELFF
TRBV7-2	TRBJ2-1	CASSLAERLEQFF
TRBV2	TRBJ2-7	CASSPQGYEQYF
TRBV18	TRBJ1-2	CASSPETPHGTFNGYTF
TRBV6-2/TRBV6-3	TRBJ2-1	CASSYSGQWNNEQFF
TRBV20-1	TRBJ1-1	CSASIGRVGTEAFF
TRBV5-1	TRBJ2-5	CASSLPTGAETQYF
TRBV19	TRBJ1-5	CASSIRQGRLEVPQHF
TRBV20-1	TRBJ2-7	CSASMAGRLYEQYF
TRBV12-3/TRBV12-4	TRBJ1-6	CASGSQGRSPLHF
TRBV28	TRBJ1-4	CASSQDRGRLNEKLFF
TRBV10-1	TRBJ1-1	CASSESGGTEAFF
TRBV9	TRBJ1-2	CASSPSPGTGDSYGYTF
TRBV30	TRBJ1-4	CAWSARFRTGISEKLFF
TRBV19	TRBJ2-3	CASEGGTDTQYF
TRBV7-9	TRBJ2-1	CASSLFPSGTHNEQFF
TRBV3-1/TRBV3-2	TRBJ1-4	CASSLQGSNEKLFF
TRBV5-6	TRBJ1-5	CASSLAGQGDQPQHF
TRBV10-2	TRBJ2-5	CASGLAGEIWETQYF
TRBV7-6	TRBJ2-1	CASSFGLAGIQGEQFF
TRBV7-2	TRBJ2-3	CASSSSWGLAGVGTQYF
TRBV5-4	TRBJ1-2	CASSLAGQGSYGYTF
TRBV9	TRBJ1-5	CASSVGQKNQPQHF
TRBV30	TRBJ2-2	CAWSPGLTTGELFF
TRBV7-2	TRBJ2-5	CASSILLAVQETQYF
TRBV7-9	TRBJ2-7	CASSYQGYEQYF
TRBV19	TRBJ1-5	CASTLGGGYQPQHF
TRBV7-2	TRBJ1-5	CASSLGAGGNQPQHF
TRBV18	TRBJ1-4	CASSPSTGQQGKLFF
TRBV2	TRBJ2-5	CASIPGQAKETQYF
TRBV4-2	TRBJ1-2	CASSLVTGTVGAQGYTF
TRBV3-1/TRBV3-2	TRBJ2-1	CASKRQGGSNEQFF
TRBV2	TRBJ2-3	CASSDGGTDTQYF
TRBV29-1	TRBJ2-4	CSVTQGAKNIQYF
TRBV5-1	TRBJ2-1	CASSTPLAGLDEQFF